The subject of this entry is one T cell receptor beta chain. These data come from a study of blood T cell repertoires in COVID-19. As for the study in general: From T cells, B-cell-depleted T cells, or PBMCs came the material, which was cDNA or gDNA.

Data came from immunoSEQ multiplex PCR; TCRdb stores just in-frame clones and leaves some out. The sample holds fewer than 80,000 clones; about 84% are singletons and the top ten take more than 10%. The germline V gene encodes CDR1 LGHNA and CDR2 YNFKEQ. This CDR3 has 15 residues. The ends lost 1 base at V and 4 bases at J; junction bases unmatched: 6. The sequence came from a man aged 50-60 years with COVID-19, enrolled during active disease. Sequenced material: peripheral blood. V gene TRBV4-2 combines with J gene TRBJ1-1, with 7 positions matching TRBD1. CDR3 in DNA: TGTGCCAGCAGCCAAGGTCTGACAGGGAGCACTGAAGCTTTCTTT. The encoded protein is CASSQGLTGSTEAFF.